This T cell receptor beta chain is from a study of CD8 T cells in ankylosing spondylitis. Study-wide findings and caveats: Disease-linked clones had a CD8+ phenotype and relatively low frequency in peripheral blood. In ankylosing spondylitis blood, a motif of about 8 highly homologous TCR beta variants appeared characteristic.

TCRdb re-derived calls from the 5' RACE reads in MiXCR, one entry per CDR3 protein. The sample holds a few hundred thousand distinct CDR3 sequences, about an eighth seen once. There are many counts of this clonotype. The antigen is undetermined. The source material was blood, either unsorted or a sorted T cell fraction (not recorded which). This clonotype was sampled from a male donor with ankylosing spondylitis.

The CDR3 coding sequence is TGTGCCAGCAGCTTACTTGGTCAGCCCCAGCATTTT. Protein: CASSLLGQPQHF. This chain connects TRBV7-9 to TRBJ1-5, with D uncertain. CDR1 SEHNR and CDR2 FQNEAQ come from the germline V gene (reference sequence). Trimming cost V 2 bases and J 6 bases, with 5 bases left between them. The CDR3 is 12 residues long.